The clone carrying this TCR beta chain was detected once. One end of the junction varies from germline; a read error may be responsible. This specimen belongs to a study of T cell changes during pregnancy in multiple sclerosis. From germline, CDR1 is MNHEY and CDR2 SMNVEV (reference sequence). The CDR3 contains 15 residues. Produced via immunoSEQ multiplex PCR; TCRdb's table is partial and in-frame only. The sample yields tens of thousands of clones, around 93% seen once. The V call is TRBV27, the J call TRBJ2-7; TRBD2 agrees at 8 bases. The sample consisted of peripheral blood, taken in the first trimester of pregnancy. The sequence was obtained from a female donor in good health, enrolled as a control in a pregnancy study. CDR3 coding DNA: TGTGCCAGCAGTTTAAGGGCTAGCGGGTCCTCCGAGCAGTACTTC. Its translation: CASSLRASGSSEQYF.